This TCR beta chain comes out of a study of cytotoxic CD8 clonotypes in ibrutinib-treated CLL. Study results and caveats: At baseline, clonality was higher than in age-matched healthy donors and correlated with CD8+ counts.

The length of the CDR3 is 16 residues. Of note for this clone: Its matching antigen is unknown.

Measured with immunoSEQ multiplex PCR; TCRdb has only the in-frame clones, and not every one. The sample has 24,000 or so clones; 65% to 80% are singletons. This specimen was PBMCs, taken after 12 months of ibrutinib treatment. The gene calls are TRBV21-1 and TRBJ2-5; the table assigns TRBD1, which was not confirmed against the DNA. TRBV21-1 is listed as a pseudogene. The TCR comes from a human donor with chronic lymphocytic leukemia. The chain's CDR3 is CASSKVEGQGQETQYF. The CDR3 nucleotides are TGTGCCAGCAGCAAAGTGGAAGGGCAGGGCCAAGAGACCCAGTACTTC.